What follows describes a single T cell receptor beta chain. As originally analysed: Amplifying reference gene primers gave estimates of nucleated cell counts. Produced via immunoSEQ multiplex PCR; TCRdb's table is partial and in-frame only. The V and J calls and clone size were taken over from that table, and D and trimming were inferred from the DNA. The repertoire includes around 300,000 clones, 88% of them detected once, and 3% sits in the top ten. In germline, CDR1 is SGHVS, CDR2 FNYEAQ. The CDR3 runs to 15 residues. J lost 6 bases, V lost 8 bases, and 11 bases had no gene match. This entry comes from a study of blood T cell repertoires in COVID-19. The study recruited people aged 18 to 89 years across about two dozen US areas.

The sample taken for sequencing was PBMCs or T cells enriched from blood (not recorded which). The J gene is TRBJ2-4, the V gene TRBV7-6; the match to TRBD1 covers 9 bases. This receptor was taken from a woman in her forties or fifties who had recovered from COVID-19. The CDR3 DNA reads TGTGCCAGCTTGGGACAGGGAAGGGTCGCAAACATTCAGTACTTC. This gives the protein CASLGQGRVANIQYF.